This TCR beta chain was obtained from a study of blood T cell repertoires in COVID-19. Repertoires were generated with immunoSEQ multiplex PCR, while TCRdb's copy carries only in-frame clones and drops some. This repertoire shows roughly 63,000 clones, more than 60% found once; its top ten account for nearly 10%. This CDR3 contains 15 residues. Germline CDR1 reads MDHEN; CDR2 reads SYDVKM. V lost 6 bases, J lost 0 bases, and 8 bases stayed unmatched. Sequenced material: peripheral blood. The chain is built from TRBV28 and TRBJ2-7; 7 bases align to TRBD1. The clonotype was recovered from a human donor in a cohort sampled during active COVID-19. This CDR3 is CASSPQGRSSYEQYF. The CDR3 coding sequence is TGTGCCAGCAGCCCACAGGGGCGAAGCTCCTACGAGCAGTACTTC.